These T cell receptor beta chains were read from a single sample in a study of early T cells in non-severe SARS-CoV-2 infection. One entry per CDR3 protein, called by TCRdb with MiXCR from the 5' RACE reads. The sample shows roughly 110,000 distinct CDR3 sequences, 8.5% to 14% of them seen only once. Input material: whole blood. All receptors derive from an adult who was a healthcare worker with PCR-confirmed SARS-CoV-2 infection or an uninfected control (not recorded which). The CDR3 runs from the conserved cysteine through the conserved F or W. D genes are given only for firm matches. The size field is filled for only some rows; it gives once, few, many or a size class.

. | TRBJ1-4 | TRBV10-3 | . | CATAGTMSEKLFF | TGTGCCACAGCCGGGACGATGAGTGAAAAACTGTTTTTT
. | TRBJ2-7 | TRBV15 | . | CATSRWQGHEQYF | TGTGCCACCAGCAGATGGCAGGGGCACGAGCAGTACTTC
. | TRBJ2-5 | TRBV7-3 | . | CASTLDAGGTQYF | TGTGCCAGCACCTTGGATGCAGGTGGGACCCAGTACTTC
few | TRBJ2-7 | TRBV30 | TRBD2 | CAWGGRGLLHSKQYF | TGTGCCTGGGGGGGAAGGGGACTACTACATTCGAAGCAGTACTTC
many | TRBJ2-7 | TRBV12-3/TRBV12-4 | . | CASSETSSEQYF | TGTGCCAGCAGTGAAACTAGCTCCGAGCAGTACTTC
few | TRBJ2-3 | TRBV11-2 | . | CASTPSRQEGDTQYF | TGTGCCAGCACCCCCTCGAGACAGGAGGGAGATACGCAGTATTTT
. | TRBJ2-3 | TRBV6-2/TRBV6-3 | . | CASSLHWDDTDTQYF | TGTGCCAGCAGCCTACACTGGGACGACACAGATACGCAGTATTTT
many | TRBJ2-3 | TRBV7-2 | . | CASRRSDTQYF | TGTGCCAGCAGACGGTCAGATACGCAGTATTTT
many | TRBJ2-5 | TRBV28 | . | CASSLGYQETQYF | TGTGCCAGCAGTTTGGGCTACCAAGAGACCCAGTACTTC
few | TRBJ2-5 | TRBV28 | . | CASKRGSFQETQYF | TGTGCCAGCAAGAGGGGGTCCTTTCAAGAGACCCAGTACTTC
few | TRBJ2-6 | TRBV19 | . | CASRPSGANVLTF | TGTGCCAGTAGGCCCTCTGGGGCCAACGTCCTGACTTTC
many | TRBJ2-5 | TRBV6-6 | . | CASSYSFETQYF | TGTGCCAGCAGTTACTCGTTCGAGACCCAGTACTTC
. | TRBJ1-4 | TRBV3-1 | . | CASSQRTGKMFF | TGTGCCAGCAGCCAGAGAACAGGGAAAATGTTTTTT
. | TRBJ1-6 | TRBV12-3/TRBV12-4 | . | CASSLEGGLNSPLHF | TGTGCCAGCAGTTTGGAGGGAGGGCTTAATTCACCCCTCCACTTT
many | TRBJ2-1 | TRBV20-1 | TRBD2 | CSASLGAGGSNEQFF | TGCAGTGCTAGCCTTGGGGCGGGAGGTAGTAATGAGCAGTTCTTC
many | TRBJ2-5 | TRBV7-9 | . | CASSSETQYF | TGTGCCAGCAGCTCCGAGACCCAGTACTTC
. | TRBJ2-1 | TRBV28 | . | CASSLGRPEQFF | TGTGCCAGCAGTTTGGGCAGGCCAGAGCAGTTCTTC
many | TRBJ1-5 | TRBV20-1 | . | CSASRGRGNQPQHF | TGCAGTGCTAGTAGGGGAAGAGGCAACCAGCCCCAGCATTTT
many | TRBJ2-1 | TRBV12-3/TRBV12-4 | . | CASSFPPSYNEQFF | TGTGCCAGCAGTTTCCCCCCTTCCTACAATGAGCAGTTCTTC
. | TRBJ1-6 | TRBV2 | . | CASSEAPSEGNSPLHF | TGTGCCAGCAGTGAAGCGCCGTCGGAGGGTAATTCACCCCTCCACTTT
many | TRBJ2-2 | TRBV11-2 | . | CASSWGIVGELFF | TGTGCCAGCAGCTGGGGTATAGTCGGGGAGCTGTTTTTT
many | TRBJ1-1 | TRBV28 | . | CASRFSASDTEAFF | TGTGCCAGCAGATTCTCGGCGTCTGACACTGAAGCTTTCTTT
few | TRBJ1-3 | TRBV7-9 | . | CASSNPGVRGNTIYF | TGTGCCAGCAGCAATCCAGGGGTACGTGGAAACACCATATATTTT
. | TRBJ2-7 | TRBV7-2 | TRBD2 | CASSSGPPGGTTYEQYF | TGTGCCAGCAGCTCCGGCCCTCCCGGGGGGACCACCTACGAGCAGTACTTC
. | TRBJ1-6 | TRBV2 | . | CASSENSPLHF | TGTGCCAGCAGTGAAAATTCACCCCTCCACTTT